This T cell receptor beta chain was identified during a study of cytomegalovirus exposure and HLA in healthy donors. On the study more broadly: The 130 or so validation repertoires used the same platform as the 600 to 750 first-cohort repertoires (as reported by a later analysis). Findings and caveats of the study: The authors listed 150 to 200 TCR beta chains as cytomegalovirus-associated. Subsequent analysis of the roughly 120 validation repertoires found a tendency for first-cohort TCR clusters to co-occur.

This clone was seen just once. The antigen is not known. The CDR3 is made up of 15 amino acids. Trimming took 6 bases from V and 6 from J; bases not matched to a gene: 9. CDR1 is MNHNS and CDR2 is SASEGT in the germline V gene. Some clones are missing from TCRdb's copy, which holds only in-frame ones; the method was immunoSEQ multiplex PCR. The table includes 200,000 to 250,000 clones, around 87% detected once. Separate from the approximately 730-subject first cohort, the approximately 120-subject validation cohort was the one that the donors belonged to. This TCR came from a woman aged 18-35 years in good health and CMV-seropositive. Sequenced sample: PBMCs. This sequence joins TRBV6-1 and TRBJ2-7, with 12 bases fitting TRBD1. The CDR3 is CASSQIGTGGFEQYF. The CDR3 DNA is TGTGCCAGCAGCCAAATAGGGACAGGGGGCTTCGAGCAGTACTTC.